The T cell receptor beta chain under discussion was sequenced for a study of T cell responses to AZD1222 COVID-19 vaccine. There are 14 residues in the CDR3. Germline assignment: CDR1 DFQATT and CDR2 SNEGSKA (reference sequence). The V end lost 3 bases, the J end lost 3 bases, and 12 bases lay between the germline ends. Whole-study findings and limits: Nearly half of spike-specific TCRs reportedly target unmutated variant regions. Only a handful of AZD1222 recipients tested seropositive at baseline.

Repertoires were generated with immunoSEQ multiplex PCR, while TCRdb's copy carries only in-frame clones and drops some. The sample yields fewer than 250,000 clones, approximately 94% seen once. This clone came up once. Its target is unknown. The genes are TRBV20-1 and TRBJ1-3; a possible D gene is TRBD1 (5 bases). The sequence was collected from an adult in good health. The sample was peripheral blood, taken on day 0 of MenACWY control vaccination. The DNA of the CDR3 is TGCAGTGCTAGTTTCGCAGGGAGTGGAAACACCATATATTTT. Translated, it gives CSASFAGSGNTIYF.